This TCR beta chain emerged from a study of OX40 agonist ivuxolimab in advanced cancers. Study observations and caveats: Also present in some nonresponders was a low level of normalized T-cell clonal expansion.

Of note for this clone: Its cognate antigen is unknown.

Per germline, CDR1 SGHAT and CDR2 FQNNGV. This CDR3 region has 12 residues. V was cut by 7 bases and J by 4 bases, with 11 bases left in between. Measured with immunoSEQ multiplex PCR; TCRdb has only the in-frame clones, and not every one. This sample yields about 21,000 clones, of which over 80% are seen a single time; around a fifth belongs to the top ten. The receptor was isolated from an adult with an advanced solid tumor such as melanoma, head and neck, liver or kidney cancer. The sample consisted of CD4+ or CD8+ T cells sorted from blood, taken in a trial of the OX40 agonist ivuxolimab. V is TRBV11-2 and J is TRBJ2-7, with D perhaps TRBD2 (5 bases). The CDR3 reads CASTQEGYEQYF. For the CDR3, the DNA is TGTGCCAGCACCCAAGAGGGTTACGAGCAGTACTTC.